Listed here are 24 T cell receptor beta chains from one sample, sequenced in a study of T cell responses to AZD1222 COVID-19 vaccine. Clones were read by immunoSEQ multiplex PCR, and TCRdb kept only the in-frame ones, dropping some. The sample holds roughly 120,000 clones; approximately 92% are singletons and the top ten take 7.9%. Source: peripheral blood, taken 28 days after the second AZD1222 dose. The receptors were gathered from an adult who received the AZD1222 COVID-19 vaccine.

This chain uses TRBV28 with TRBJ1-6; TRBD1 is a possible D gene (5 bases). Germline values: CDR1 MDHEN, CDR2 SYDVKM. The V and J ends lost 3 bases and 14 bases respectively, with 20 bases between them. The CDR3 sequence is 15 residues long. The CDR3 DNA reads as TGTGCCAGCAGTTTTCGGGCAGCGGGGGGAAGGGCCCTCCACTTT. It specifies CASSFRAAGGRALHF.

J is TRBJ1-1 and V is TRBV4-2; D is perhaps TRBD1 (5 bases). Trimming removed 0 bases from V and 2 bases from J, with 10 bases in between. Germline CDR1 is LGHNA and CDR2 is YNFKEQ. The CDR3 covers 15 residues. CDR3 nucleotide sequence: TGTGCCAGCAGCCAAGAAGCGGGACTCAACACTGAAGCTTTCTTT. Translation gives CASSQEAGLNTEAFF.

V and J are TRBV5-6 and TRBJ2-1; D possibly corresponds to TRBD1 (5 bases). The V end lost 2 bases, the J end lost 7 bases, and 7 bases lay between the germline ends. Germline V gene sequence: CDR1 SGHDT, CDR2 YYEEEE. The length of the CDR3 is 12 residues. CDR3 sequence: CASSLSGNEQFF. The CDR3 coding sequence is TGTGCCAGCAGCTTATCAGGGAATGAGCAGTTCTTC.

This clone was seen a single time. The junction differs from germline at one of its ends, possibly a read error. J is TRBJ1-1 and V is TRBV19, with D possibly TRBD1 on 6 matching bases. The germline CDR1 and CDR2 sequences are LNHDA and SQIVND (reference sequence). The CDR3 totals 16 residues. The chain's CDR3 is CASSLEAGEPNTEAFF. The CDR3 region has the DNA TGTGCCAGTAGTTTAGAGGCAGGGGAACCGAACACTGAAGCTTTCTTT.

Points on this clone: The same CDR3 also results from other DNA sequences found in this sample. The rearrangement uses TRBV18 and TRBJ1-1; D remains unclear. Between the trimmed V and J ends, which lost 3 bases and 1 base, there was a span of 3 bases. The germline V gene has CDR1 KGHSH and CDR2 LQKENI. This CDR3 has 12 residues. CDR3 bases: TGTGCCAGCTCACCGTCGAACACTGAAGCTTTCTTT. This encodes CASSPSNTEAFF.

This rearrangement joins TRBV5-1 to TRBJ2-7, with no clear D. The CDR3 has 10 amino acids. Per germline, CDR1 SGHRS and CDR2 YFSETQ. The V end lost 5 bases, the J end lost 6 bases, and 6 bases lay between the germline ends. CDR3 residues: CASSLPEQYF. The CDR3 DNA sequence: TGCGCCAGCAGTCTCCCCGAGCAGTACTTC.

V usage is TRBV19 and J usage is TRBJ2-2, with 7 bases that match TRBD2. After removal of 4 bases from V and 4 bases from J, the junction contained 3 bases not matched to a gene. Germline V gives CDR1 LNHDA, CDR2 SQIVND (reference sequence). The CDR3 spans 14 residues. The CDR3 loop reads CASSTTSATGELFF. The CDR3 DNA reads TGTGCCAGTAGTACCACTAGCGCCACCGGGGAGCTGTTTTTT.

The J gene is TRBJ2-3, the V gene TRBV6-6, with 8 bases matching TRBD1. CDR3 length: 16 amino acids. V gave up 5 bases and J gave up 3 bases; unmatched junction bases: 10. Germline V gives CDR1 MNHNY, CDR2 SVGAGI (reference sequence). The CDR3 here is CASSPLDRERTDTQYF. The CDR3 DNA reads TGTGCCAGCAGTCCCCTGGACAGGGAAAGGACAGATACGCAGTATTTT.

The chain has TRBV14 and TRBJ2-3; D might be TRBD1 (5 bases). There are 14 residues in the CDR3. CDR1 and CDR2 from the germline V gene are SGHDN and FVKESK. The V end lost 3 bases, the J end lost 0 bases, and 7 bases lay between the germline ends. The CDR3 DNA follows: TGTGCCAGCAGCCAGGGGCGCAGCACAGATACGCAGTATTTT. Translating gives CASSQGRSTDTQYF.

The rearrangement links TRBV7-2 to TRBJ2-1; 11 positions match TRBD1. V trimming: 6 bases; J trimming: 7 bases; junction bases outside the gene matches: 5. The V gene's germline CDR1 is SGHTA and CDR2 FQGNSA. The CDR3 spans 14 residues. For the CDR3, the DNA is TGTGCCAGCAGACCCGGGACAGGGGGGAATGAGCAGTTCTTC. Translating it yields CASRPGTGGNEQFF.

The chain couples TRBV15 to TRBJ1-4; D might be TRBD1 (5 bases). The CDR3 runs 15 residues. CDR1 LNHNV and CDR2 YYDKDF come from the germline V gene (reference sequence). Trimming took off 0 bases at V and 6 bases at J, with 11 bases between the two ends. CDR3 in amino acids: CATSRDRSRDEKLFF. DNA of the CDR3: TGTGCCACCAGCAGAGATCGTTCCAGGGATGAAAAACTGTTTTTT.

The chain employs TRBV4-1 and TRBJ1-6; D is ambiguous. V lost 0 bases and J 7 bases, leaving 7 bases between the germline ends. Looked up from germline, CDR1 is MGHRA and CDR2 is YSYEKL. The CDR3 consists of 14 residues. CDR3 nucleotide sequence: TGCGCCAGCAGCCAAGATCTGTTCAATTCACCCCTCCACTTT. Protein sequence: CASSQDLFNSPLHF.

This clone was observed once. The chain is built from TRBV6-1 and TRBJ1-2; D is ambiguous. Between the trimmed V and J ends, which lost 0 bases and 2 bases, there was a span of 7 bases. Germline V CDR1 and CDR2: MNHNS, SASEGT. This CDR3 spans 14 amino acids. CDR3 in DNA: TGTGCCAGCAGTGAAGCACACCGGAACTATGGCTACACCTTC. Protein sequence: CASSEAHRNYGYTF.

This chain links TRBV19 with TRBJ2-7; 7 bases agree with TRBD1. The CDR3 spans 15 residues. The V gene end was trimmed by 5 bases and the J gene end by 5 bases; junction bases not matched to a gene: 12. CDR1 LNHDA and CDR2 SQIVND come from the germline V gene (reference sequence). CDR3 amino acids: CASSAAGGSANEQYF. DNA for the CDR3: TGTGCCAGTAGTGCTGCAGGGGGAAGCGCGAACGAGCAGTACTTC.

The chain joins TRBV28 to TRBJ1-5; D not resolved. This CDR3 comprises 14 residues. Trimming removed 9 bases from V and 5 bases from J, with 17 bases in between. Germline CDR1 is MDHEN and CDR2 is SYDVKM. The CDR3: CARTGGTRDQPQHF. In DNA form, the CDR3 reads TGTGCCAGGACGGGAGGCACCCGTGATCAGCCCCAGCATTTT. Based on the CDR3 plus reference TRBV28 and TRBJ1-5, the full variable domain is DVKVTQSSRYLVKRTGEKVFLECVQDMDHENMFWYRQDPGLGLRLIYFSYDVKMKEKGDIPEGYSVSREKKERFSLILESASTNQTSMYLCARTGGTRDQPQHFGDGTRLSIL.

The chain uses TRBV29-1 and TRBJ1-1; 7 positions match TRBD1. Germline V CDR1 and CDR2: SQVTM, ANQGSEA. This CDR3 is 12 amino acids long. After removal of 6 bases from V and 4 bases from J, the junction contained 5 bases not matched to a gene. The CDR3 DNA is TGCAGCGTCGACCCAGGGGGCACTGAAGCTTTCTTT. Protein product: CSVDPGGTEAFF.

This clone has only one observation. The chain joins TRBV27 to TRBJ1-5; D is undetermined. V was shortened by 5 bases and J by 13 bases, with 9 bases between the two germline ends. The CDR3 length is 10 residues. Germline CDR1 is MNHEY and CDR2 is SMNVEV (reference sequence). The CDR3 here is CASSNIAQHF. CDR3 sequence (DNA): TGTGCCAGCAGTAATATAGCACAGCATTTT.

This clone was observed a few times. The V and J genes are TRBV7-2 and TRBJ1-2, with D possibly being TRBD1 (5 bases). Germline V gives CDR1 SGHTA, CDR2 FQGNSA. V lost 3 bases, J lost 8 bases, and 19 bases lay in between. The CDR3 is 15 amino acids. The CDR3 is CASSLYGTQNRGYTF. CDR3 in DNA: TGTGCCAGCAGCTTGTATGGGACCCAAAACCGGGGCTACACCTTC.

The sample holds a few counts of this clone. V is TRBV9 and J is TRBJ1-4; D remains ambiguous. The CDR3 spans 15 residues. From germline, CDR1 is SGDLS and CDR2 YYNGEE. Deletions cut 0 bases from V and 8 bases from J, with 14 bases between. The CDR3 nucleotides read TGTGCCAGCAGCGTAGGGGCCCAGAGGGAAGAAAAACTGTTTTTT. Translation: CASSVGAQREEKLFF.

The chain uses TRBV19 and TRBJ2-3; tentatively, D is TRBD2 (5 bases). The CDR3 is made up of 14 amino acids. The V and J ends lost 3 bases and 1 base respectively, with 8 bases between them. Per the germline V gene, CDR1 is LNHDA and CDR2 is SQIVND (reference sequence). The CDR3 DNA follows: TGTGCCAGTAGTATGCGGGTGGGCACAGATACGCAGTATTTT. Translated: CASSMRVGTDTQYF.

The chain couples TRBV28 to TRBJ2-7; 13 positions match TRBD2. There are 15 residues in the CDR3. Germline V CDR1 and CDR2: MDHEN, SYDVKM. Trimming removed 1 base from V and 9 bases from J; junction bases left unmatched: 6. The CDR3 DNA is TGTGCCAGCAGTTTATTAACACTAGCGGGGGGGGTGCAGTACTTC. This gives the protein CASSLLTLAGGVQYF.

This sequence joins TRBV28 and TRBJ1-2, with D tentatively TRBD1 (5 bases). Germline assignment: CDR1 MDHEN and CDR2 SYDVKM. CDR3 length: 11 residues. Trimming removed 7 bases at V and 8 bases at J, with 11 bases between. The CDR3 protein is CASIGGTGYTF. CDR3 DNA: TGTGCCAGCATCGGGGGGACGGGCTACACCTTC.

This chain uses TRBV10-2 with TRBJ1-4, with 9 bases aligning to TRBD1. Germline trimming cut 8 bases from V and 5 bases from J; bases unmatched to any gene: 6. The germline gives CDR1 WSHSY, CDR2 SAAADI. The CDR3 has 14 amino acids. Here the CDR3 reads CASQMGQGNEKLFF. The CDR3 DNA reads TGCGCCAGCCAGATGGGACAGGGCAATGAAAAACTGTTTTTT.

The chain recombines TRBV7-8 with TRBJ2-3; D is ambiguous. V shed 0 bases and J shed 1 base, with 5 bases lying between them. The germline V gene encodes CDR1 SGHVS and CDR2 FQNEAQ. The CDR3 contains 14 residues. CDR3 protein: CASSLAWGTDTQYF. The CDR3 DNA reads as TGTGCCAGCAGCTTAGCGTGGGGCACAGATACGCAGTATTTT.